The TCR beta chain described here comes from a study of vaccination effects on CD4 cells after COVID-19. The V gene lost 2 bases and the J gene lost 5 bases, with 10 bases spanning the gap. Germline CDR1 and CDR2: MNHNS and SASEGT. The length of the CDR3 is 14 residues. In the ViraFEST assay, antigen-specific CD4+ clonotypes were identified by expansion after peptide-pool stimulation. When less than 12 days of culture had elapsed, CD4+ T cells were isolated. Vaccination of participants consisted of two doses of either the BNT162b2 or mRNA-1273 vaccine. A remark on this clone: Its matching antigen is unknown.

Study-level points and caveats: Cross-reaction with common cold coronaviruses was seen in only 1 of 255 vaccine-induced clones from healthy vaccinees. Marked clonal contraction of both clone types appeared late after vaccination.

Repertoires were generated with immunoSEQ multiplex PCR, while TCRdb's copy carries only in-frame clones and drops some. The sample lists tens of thousands of clones; 72% were seen once. The sequence was obtained from a human donor who received a COVID-19 vaccine. The rearrangement joins TRBV6-1 to TRBJ2-1; no definite D call. The sample in question was CD4+ T cells from PBMCs cultured with HCoV-229E spike peptides, obtained after COVID-19 vaccination. The CDR3 reads CASSESAVNNEQFF. CDR3 sequence (DNA): TGTGCCAGCAGTGAATCGGCAGTCAACAATGAGCAGTTCTTC.